Sequencing of this T cell receptor (beta chain) was carried out in a study of blood T cell repertoires in COVID-19. About the study: T cells, B-cell-depleted T cells, or PBMCs provided the cDNA or gDNA that served as material.

TCRdb's table, derived via immunoSEQ multiplex PCR, lists solely in-frame clones and lacks some. The table lists about 140,000 clones, around 83% of them singletons. The material sequenced was peripheral blood. The receptor comes from a human donor in a cohort sampled during active COVID-19.

The CDR3 loop is CAWSAHLTSLNTGELFF. CDR3 coding DNA: TGTGCCTGGAGTGCCCATTTGACTAGCCTGAACACCGGGGAGCTGTTTTTT. The chain joins TRBV30 to TRBJ2-2; 7 bases match TRBD2. The ends lost 1 base at V and 1 base at J; junction bases unmatched: 9. CDR3 length equals 17 residues. CDR1 and CDR2 (germline): GTSNPN, SVGIG (reference sequence).